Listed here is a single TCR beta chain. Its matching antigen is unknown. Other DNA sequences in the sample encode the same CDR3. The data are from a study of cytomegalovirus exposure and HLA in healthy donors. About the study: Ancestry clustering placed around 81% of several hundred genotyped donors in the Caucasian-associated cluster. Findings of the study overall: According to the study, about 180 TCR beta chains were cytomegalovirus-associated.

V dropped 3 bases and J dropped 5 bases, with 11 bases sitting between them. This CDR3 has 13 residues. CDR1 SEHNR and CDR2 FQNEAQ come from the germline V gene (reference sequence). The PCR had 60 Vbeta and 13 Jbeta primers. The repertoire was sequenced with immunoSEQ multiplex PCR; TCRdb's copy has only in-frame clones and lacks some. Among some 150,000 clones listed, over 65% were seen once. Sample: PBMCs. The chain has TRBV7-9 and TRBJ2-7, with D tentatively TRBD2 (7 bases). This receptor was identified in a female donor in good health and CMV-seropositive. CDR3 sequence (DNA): TGTGCCAGCAGCTTGGGGGCGGGGGACGAGCAGTACTTC. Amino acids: CASSLGAGDEQYF. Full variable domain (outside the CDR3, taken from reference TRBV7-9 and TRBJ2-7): DTGVSQNPRHKITKRGQNVTFRCDPISEHNRLYWYRQTLGQGPEFLTYFQNEAQLEKSRLLSDRFSAERPKGSFSTLEIQRTEQGDSAMYLCASSLGAGDEQYFGPGTRLTVT.